A selection of T cell receptor beta chains follows, all from one sample in a study of T cell responses to AZD1222 COVID-19 vaccine. The method was immunoSEQ multiplex PCR; TCRdb's version includes in-frame clones alone and lacks a portion of them. The repertoire holds around 220,000 clones, approximately 94% seen once, with over 1.5% in the top ten. The sequencing here drew on peripheral blood, taken 28 days after the second dose of the MenACWY control vaccine. The receptor set was obtained from an adult who received the MenACWY meningococcal vaccine as a control. CDR3s include the opening cysteine and the closing phenylalanine or tryptophan. The D gene is left open where the match is weak.

J: TRBJ2-5
V: TRBV28
D: TRBD1
DNA: TGTGCCAGCAGCCCCCCGGGACAGGGGGGTGGAGAGACCCAGTACTTC
CDR3: CASSPPGQGGGETQYF

J: TRBJ2-7
V: TRBV7-2
D: -
DNA: TGTGCCAGCAGCTTAGTTGGGCAGGGTATGTACGAGCAGTACTTC
CDR3: CASSLVGQGMYEQYF

J: TRBJ1-1
V: TRBV29-1
D: -
DNA: TGCAGCGTTGAAGACGGGCGGATGAACACTGAAGCTTTCTTT
CDR3: CSVEDGRMNTEAFF

J: TRBJ1-1
V: TRBV13
D: -
DNA: TGTGCCAGCAGCTTAAGATTAGCCAGGGAAGCTTTCTTT
CDR3: CASSLRLAREAFF

J: TRBJ1-2
V: TRBV3-1/TRBV3-2
D: -
DNA: TGTGCCAGCAGCCAAGATTTTACAGGGCACCCCTATGGCTACACCTTC
CDR3: CASSQDFTGHPYGYTF

J: TRBJ1-1
V: TRBV6-5
D: -
DNA: TGTGCCAGCAGTTACTCGAGGGACCAAGGAGCTGAAGCTTTCTTT
CDR3: CASSYSRDQGAEAFF

J: TRBJ2-2
V: TRBV5-1
D: -
DNA: TGCGCCAGCAGCTTAGGGAGGAACACCGGGGAGCTGTTTTTT
CDR3: CASSLGRNTGELFF

J: TRBJ2-1
V: TRBV7-3
D: TRBD2
DNA: TGTGCCAGCAGCCGCGCTAGCGGGGGTTACAATGAGCAGTTCTTC
CDR3: CASSRASGGYNEQFF

J: TRBJ1-2
V: TRBV23-1
D: TRBD1
DNA: TGCGCCGGGCGTACAGGGGAGGACTATGGCTACACCTTC
CDR3: CAGRTGEDYGYTF

J: TRBJ2-7
V: TRBV2
D: TRBD2
DNA: TGTGCCAGCAGTAAGCGGGAGAACTACGAGCAGTACTTC
CDR3: CASSKRENYEQYF

J: TRBJ1-1
V: TRBV7-2
D: -
DNA: TGTGCCAGCAGCTTATCACAGTCCCCCGCCACTGAAGCTTTCTTT
CDR3: CASSLSQSPATEAFF

J: TRBJ2-1
V: TRBV18
D: TRBD2
DNA: TGTGCCAGCTCACCGCCGGGACTAGGGGCCAATGAGCAGTTCTTC
CDR3: CASSPPGLGANEQFF

J: TRBJ2-5
V: TRBV5-4
D: -
DNA: TGTGCCAGCAGCAGCACTAGCATCGGGGAGACCCAGTACTTC
CDR3: CASSSTSIGETQYF

J: TRBJ2-7
V: TRBV7-2
D: -
DNA: TGTGCCAGCAGCTTAGGGCGCGGACTACCGTCCTACGAGCAGTACTTC
CDR3: CASSLGRGLPSYEQYF

J: TRBJ1-2
V: TRBV28
D: TRBD1
DNA: TGTGCCAGCGGTCCACAGGGGGCAACCGGTGGCTACACCTTC
CDR3: CASGPQGATGGYTF

J: TRBJ2-3
V: TRBV19
D: -
DNA: TGTGCCAGTAGTATCCCGGTAGCAGGTTCGACAGATACGCAGTATTTT
CDR3: CASSIPVAGSTDTQYF

J: TRBJ2-1
V: TRBV28
D: -
DNA: TGTGCCAGCAGTTTACCCGGGGGTAGCGGTAGCCGTACCTATCGTTTCTTC
CDR3: CASSLPGGSGSRTYRFF

J: TRBJ2-7
V: TRBV4-3
D: -
DNA: TGCGCCAGCAGCCAAGATTTCACAGCCCACGAGCAGTACTTC
CDR3: CASSQDFTAHEQYF

J: TRBJ2-3
V: TRBV7-3
D: -
DNA: TGTGCCAGCAGCTTCTCGACAGACACAGATACGCAGTATTTT
CDR3: CASSFSTDTDTQYF

J: TRBJ2-7
V: TRBV4-1
D: TRBD1
DNA: TGCGCCAGCAGCCAAGAGGGACAGGAGGCCTACGAGCAGTACTTC
CDR3: CASSQEGQEAYEQYF

J: TRBJ2-7
V: TRBV6-5
D: -
DNA: TGTGCCAGCAGGAGGGACATCTTGTACGAGCAGTACTTC
CDR3: CASRRDILYEQYF

J: TRBJ2-2
V: TRBV7-6
D: TRBD2
DNA: TGTGCCAGCAGCTTACTAGCGGGGGGTTCCGGGGAGCTGTTTTTT
CDR3: CASSLLAGGSGELFF

J: TRBJ1-1
V: TRBV4-3
D: -
DNA: TGCGCCAGCAGCCAAGAGTTGGGCACTGAAGCTTTCTTT
CDR3: CASSQELGTEAFF

J: TRBJ2-5
V: TRBV12-5
D: -
DNA: TGTGCTAGTGGTTTGGCACCACAAGAGACCCAGTACTTC
CDR3: CASGLAPQETQYF

J: TRBJ2-1
V: TRBV27
D: -
DNA: TGTGCCAGCAGTTTAGGCTACGGGGGAGAGCAGTTCTTC
CDR3: CASSLGYGGEQFF

J: TRBJ2-7
V: TRBV28
D: -
DNA: TGTGCCAGCAGTTCCGACAGGCTCTACGAGCAGTACTTC
CDR3: CASSSDRLYEQYF

J: TRBJ1-1
V: TRBV21-1
D: -
DNA: TGTGCCAGCAGCAGTGAGACAGGGCTCTTTGGGAACACTGAAGCTTTCTTT
CDR3: CASSSETGLFGNTEAFF

J: TRBJ2-2
V: TRBV6-5
D: -
DNA: TGTGCCAGCAGTTTCCGTTCCGGGGAGCTGTTTTTT
CDR3: CASSFRSGELFF